These T cell receptor beta chains were read from a single sample in a study of cytomegalovirus exposure and HLA in healthy donors. Some clones are missing from TCRdb's copy, which holds only in-frame ones; the method was immunoSEQ multiplex PCR. The sample consists of some 200,000 clones, 82% of them appearing once. Sequences were obtained from PBMCs. These TCRs come from a woman younger than 35 in good health and CMV-seronegative. CDR3s include the opening cysteine and the closing phenylalanine or tryptophan. The D gene is left open where the match is weak. Not every row has a clone size; where given, it reads once, few, many or a size class.

>TRBV27|NA|NA|TRBJ2-7
CASSFDTGVRTTLNEQYF
TGTGCCAGCAGTTTTGATACTGGAGTCCGTACGACTCTAAACGAGCAGTACTTC
>TRBV29-1|few|TRBD1|TRBJ2-2
CSVSGQTNTGELFF
TGCAGCGTATCGGGACAGACGAACACCGGGGAGCTGTTTTTT
>TRBV7-9|NA|TRBD1|TRBJ1-3
CASSLFDRVGGNTIYF
TGTGCCAGCAGCTTATTCGACAGGGTGGGCGGAAACACCATATATTTT
>TRBV2|NA|NA|TRBJ2-7
CASSDDRSFSYEQYF
TGTGCCAGCAGTGATGACAGATCCTTCTCCTACGAGCAGTACTTC
>TRBV18|few|NA|TRBJ2-1
CASSKLENEQFF
TGTGCCAGCTCAAAACTAGAAAATGAGCAGTTCTTC
>TRBV6-5|NA|NA|TRBJ2-7
CASRRQDRSGEQYF
TGTGCCAGCCGTAGACAAGACCGAAGCGGTGAGCAGTACTTC
>TRBV6-5|NA|TRBD1|TRBJ2-1
CASSTWTGGRHEQFF
TGTGCCAGCAGTACATGGACAGGGGGCCGCCATGAGCAGTTCTTC
>TRBV6-5|few|TRBD1|TRBJ2-7
CASRPWTGAYEQYF
TGTGCCAGCAGACCCTGGACAGGGGCCTACGAGCAGTACTTC
>TRBV6-1|once|NA|TRBJ1-3
CASSEREGSSGNTIYF
TGTGCCAGCAGTGAAAGGGAAGGGAGCTCTGGAAACACCATATATTTT
>TRBV27|NA|TRBD1|TRBJ2-7
CASKQGGTYEQYF
TGTGCCAGCAAACAGGGGGGAACCTACGAGCAGTACTTC
>TRBV29-1|few|TRBD1|TRBJ2-7
CSVLGQGASYEQYF
TGCAGCGTGTTGGGACAGGGGGCCTCCTACGAGCAGTACTTC
>TRBV27|NA|TRBD2|TRBJ2-2
CASSPGLAGYTGELFF
TGTGCCAGCAGTCCGGGACTAGCGGGGTACACCGGGGAGCTGTTTTTT
>TRBV2|NA|TRBD1|TRBJ2-7
CASMRPFSGQGSYEQYF
TGTGCCAGCATGAGACCTTTTTCGGGACAGGGGTCCTACGAGCAGTACTTC
>TRBV7-9|NA|TRBD1|TRBJ2-7
CASSPGGWPGSYEQYF
TGTGCCAGCAGCCCAGGGGGCTGGCCGGGATCCTACGAGCAGTACTTC
>TRBV5-6|many|NA|TRBJ1-1
CASSYGVLEAFF
TGTGCCAGCAGCTACGGGGTGCTGGAAGCTTTCTTT
>TRBV11-2|NA|NA|TRBJ2-1
CASSPGGASSYNEQFF
TGTGCCAGCAGCCCTGGGGGCGCAAGCTCCTACAATGAGCAGTTCTTC
>TRBV6-5|NA|TRBD1|TRBJ2-7
CASSYFLGTATYEQYF
TGTGCCAGCAGTTACTTCCTCGGGACAGCAACCTACGAGCAGTACTTC
>TRBV29-1|NA|NA|TRBJ2-5
CSVAQGETQYF
TGCAGCGTTGCTCAGGGGGAGACCCAGTACTTC
>TRBV6-5|few|NA|TRBJ1-1
CASSYSTGGAFF
TGTGCCAGCAGTTACTCGACCGGGGGAGCTTTCTTT
>TRBV19|NA|TRBD2|TRBJ2-1
CASSIRGVAGAPWNEQFF
TGTGCCAGTAGTATCCGGGGGGTAGCGGGGGCCCCCTGGAATGAGCAGTTCTTC
>TRBV5-4|NA|TRBD2|TRBJ2-5
CAFQGLAGLQETQYF
TGTGCCTTCCAAGGACTAGCGGGTCTCCAAGAGACCCAGTACTTC
>TRBV2|NA|NA|TRBJ1-1
CASRDTLNTEAFF
TGTGCCAGCAGAGACACCCTGAACACTGAAGCTTTCTTT
>TRBV6-5|NA|NA|TRBJ1-2
CASSQIQSFYGYTF
TGTGCCAGCAGTCAAATACAGAGTTTCTATGGCTACACCTTC
>TRBV5-1|NA|NA|TRBJ2-5
CASSLMPGVDETQYF
TGCGCCAGCAGCCTGATGCCAGGGGTGGATGAGACCCAGTACTTC
>TRBV2|NA|NA|TRBJ2-3
CASSEQIPTDTQYF
TGTGCCAGCAGTGAACAGATCCCCACAGATACGCAGTATTTT
>TRBV6-5|few|TRBD1|TRBJ1-1
CASSYSTGERAFF
TGTGCCAGCAGTTACTCGACAGGGGAAAGGGCTTTCTTT
>TRBV5-1|few|NA|TRBJ2-7
CASSLTGTGEQYF
TGCGCCAGCAGCTTGACAGGGACGGGCGAGCAGTACTTC
>TRBV19|NA|NA|TRBJ1-4
CASSPSPGEKLFF
TGTGCCAGTAGTCCTTCCCCAGGGGAAAAACTGTTTTTT
>TRBV13|NA|TRBD2|TRBJ2-7
CASSSGTSGTSYEQYF
TGTGCCAGCAGCTCGGGGACTAGCGGGACCTCCTACGAGCAGTACTTC
>TRBV6-5|once|NA|TRBJ1-5
CASRQANQPQHF
TGTGCCAGCAGGCAGGCCAATCAGCCCCAGCATTTT
>TRBV10-3|NA|TRBD1|TRBJ1-3
CAISSGQAAGNTIYF
TGTGCCATCAGCTCTGGACAGGCTGCTGGAAACACCATATATTTT
>TRBV7-9|NA|NA|TRBJ1-2
CASSGGPAGVDYGYTF
TGTGCCAGCAGCGGAGGGCCGGCGGGGGTGGACTATGGCTACACCTTC
>TRBV2|NA|TRBD2|TRBJ2-2
CASSELGLATGELFF
TGTGCCAGCAGTGAACTCGGACTAGCAACCGGGGAGCTGTTTTTT
>TRBV27|NA|TRBD1|TRBJ2-3
CASSNRGGASDTQYF
TGTGCCAGCAGTAACCGAGGGGGCGCATCAGATACGCAGTATTTT
>TRBV5-1|NA|NA|TRBJ2-5
CASSFSQGNQETQYF
TGCGCCAGCAGCTTTTCTCAGGGGAACCAAGAGACCCAGTACTTC
>TRBV6-5|few|NA|TRBJ2-7
CASRTQGAYEQYF
TGTGCCAGCAGGACACAGGGAGCCTACGAGCAGTACTTC
>TRBV7-9|NA|NA|TRBJ1-2
CSSSLGDYGYTF
TGTTCCAGCAGCTTGGGCGACTATGGCTACACCTTC
>TRBV28|once|NA|TRBJ2-7
CASSERLVLYEQYF
TGTGCCAGCAGTGAGAGGCTAGTCCTCTACGAGCAGTACTTC
>TRBV4-2|NA|TRBD2|TRBJ2-2
CASSQESPSGKFGELFF
TGTGCCAGCAGCCAAGAAAGCCCAAGCGGGAAGTTCGGGGAGCTGTTTTTT
>TRBV7-8|NA|TRBD1|TRBJ1-5
CASSLEQGYSNQPQHF
TGTGCCAGCAGCTTAGAACAGGGGTATAGCAATCAGCCCCAGCATTTT
>TRBV9|few|TRBD1|TRBJ1-3
CASSPGQGLDTIYF
TGTGCCAGCAGCCCCGGACAGGGGCTAGACACCATATATTTT
>TRBV2|NA|NA|TRBJ2-1
CASSPPTDYNEQFF
TGTGCCAGCAGCCCTCCGACAGACTACAATGAGCAGTTCTTC
>TRBV2|NA|NA|TRBJ2-7
CASSEAMTVGGYEQYF
TGTGCCAGCAGTGAAGCTATGACGGTGGGAGGCTACGAGCAGTACTTC
>TRBV5-4|NA|NA|TRBJ1-6
CASSLWGGGRPDNSPLHF
TGTGCCAGCAGCTTGTGGGGCGGAGGGCGCCCGGATAATTCACCCCTCCACTTT
>TRBV11-2|NA|TRBD2|TRBJ2-2
CVSSLAGGHTGELFF
TGTGTCAGCAGCCTAGCGGGGGGGCACACCGGGGAGCTGTTTTTT
>TRBV2|NA|NA|TRBJ1-4
CASKMAATNEKLFF
TGTGCCAGCAAAATGGCAGCAACTAATGAAAAACTGTTTTTT
>TRBV6-1|NA|TRBD2|TRBJ2-5
CASSEGLAGEETQYF
TGTGCCAGCAGTGAGGGACTAGCGGGAGAAGAGACCCAGTACTTC
>TRBV19|NA|TRBD2|TRBJ2-5
CASSTGTSGPETQYF
TGTGCCAGTAGCACCGGGACTAGCGGCCCAGAGACCCAGTACTTC
>TRBV5-1|NA|TRBD1|TRBJ2-7
CASSTGQKTYEQYF
TGCGCCAGCAGCACGGGACAGAAGACCTACGAGCAGTACTTC
>TRBV5-4|NA|NA|TRBJ2-1
CASSAQGDNEQFF
TGTGCCAGCAGCGCACAGGGCGACAATGAGCAGTTCTTC
>TRBV5-1|NA|TRBD1|TRBJ1-1
CASQAGTGGAFTEAFF
TGCGCCAGCCAGGCGGGGACAGGGGGCGCGTTCACTGAAGCTTTCTTT
>TRBV9|NA|TRBD1|TRBJ1-3
CASSVSGTVDISGNTIYF
TGTGCCAGCAGCGTTTCGGGGACAGTGGATATATCTGGAAACACCATATATTTT
>TRBV28|NA|NA|TRBJ2-1
CASSLSQADNEQFF
TGTGCCAGCAGTTTGTCGCAGGCCGACAATGAGCAGTTCTTC
>TRBV21-1|NA|NA|TRBJ2-7
CASEFPLSLMYEQYF
TGTGCCAGCGAGTTCCCATTGAGTTTGATGTACGAGCAGTACTTC
>TRBV7-2|NA|TRBD2|TRBJ2-1
CASSPRGDNNEQFF
TGTGCCAGCAGCCCGCGGGGGGACAACAATGAGCAGTTCTTC